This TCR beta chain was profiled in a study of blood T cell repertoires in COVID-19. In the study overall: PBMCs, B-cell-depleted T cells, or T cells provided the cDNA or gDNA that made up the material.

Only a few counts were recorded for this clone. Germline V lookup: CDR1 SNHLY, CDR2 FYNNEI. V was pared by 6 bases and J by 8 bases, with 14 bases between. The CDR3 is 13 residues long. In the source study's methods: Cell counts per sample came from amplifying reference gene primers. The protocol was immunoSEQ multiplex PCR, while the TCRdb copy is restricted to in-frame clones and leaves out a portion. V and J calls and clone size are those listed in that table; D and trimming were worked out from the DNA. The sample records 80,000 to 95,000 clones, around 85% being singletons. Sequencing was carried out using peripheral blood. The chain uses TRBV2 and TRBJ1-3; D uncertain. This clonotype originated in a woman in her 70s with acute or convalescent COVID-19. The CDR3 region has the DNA TGTGCCAGCAGCCCCGCGAACGGGGACACCATATATTTT. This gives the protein CASSPANGDTIYF.